Here is one T cell receptor (beta chain) with its context. This receptor's antigen is unknown. No per-base quality is available; no much larger clone lies one base away. The germline ends are 21 bases apart after V is trimmed by 0 bases and J by 4 bases. From its cysteine to its phenylalanine, the CDR3 spans 17 amino acids. This entry keeps only the CDR3 DNA: 51 bases, framed from base 1. According to the germline V gene, CDR1 reads SQVTM and CDR2 reads ANQGSEA. Receptors were amplified or captured by 5' RACE. Sequenced using an Illumina HiSeq 2500. A second PCR of roughly 7 to 12 cycles was run with a J-beta primer mix and a sample-barcoded 5' primer. Each TCR beta cDNA molecule received a unique molecular identifier from a template-switch 5' adaptor carrying 12 random nucleotides. At least 2.5 million CDR3-containing paired-end reads were obtained from each sample. First-strand cDNA synthesis was performed from all RNA using the Mint cDNA synthesis kit, with priming by a TRBC-specific oligonucleotide. All cDNA was treated with uracil-DNA glycosylase and then went through a first 18-cycle PCR with the universal primers M1SS and BC2_uni_R. The study's processing was this. Normalization of each sample was performed by random selection of 1 million high-quality reads, each carrying a distinct molecular identifier. Instead of being binned into consensus sequences, reads with shared molecular identifiers were discarded. MiTCR, run with a Q25 quality threshold and the strictest error-elimination algorithm, handled CDR3 identification, clonotype clustering and error correction. Lower-bound total TCR beta diversity was estimated with a nonparametric unseen species model using Euler transformation. Clones were called with MiXCR by TCRdb after fastp trimmed the public reads at Q25, and only in-frame beta chains were retained. Here each entry gathers all rows of one CDR3 protein and keeps the most common genes and DNA. The V and J calls reflect TCRdb's pipeline rather than the authors' work. The sample table contains about 670,000 distinct CDR3 sequences; only one count was recorded for 40% to 45% of them. Roughly 30% of the sample rests with the top ten.

Donors were a few dozen systemically healthy Caucasian individuals from Russia aged roughly 6 to 95 years. Approximately 11 milliliters of peripheral blood were drawn from each donor into EDTA-treated Vacutainer tubes. Ficoll-Paque density-gradient centrifugation was used to isolate PBMCs, with at least 7 million obtained per sample. Total RNA was extracted from PBMCs with Trizol reagent, with at least 6 micrograms obtained per sample. The percentages of naive CD45RAhigh/CD27high T cells were determined by flow cytometry on a PBMC aliquot from every donor. This sample is part of a study of blood T cells in healthy people across ages (dated by TCRdb to about 2015). In terms of the full investigation: Template switching captured roughly one uniquely barcoded TCR beta cDNA molecule per two T cells in model experiments. To avoid experimental bias, donors of different ages were randomly spread across the sequencing lanes. Two additional independent replicas of 1 million unique cDNA reads from the same blood draw were analyzed for two donors (one aged 18 to 30 and one aged 80 or older). Using deep sequencing normalized with unique cDNA molecular identifiers, the study measured how TCR beta repertoire diversity changes with age. Donors were grouped into four age groups: young (average roughly 17 years), middle-aged (39), aged (62) and long-lived (about 82). What the study reported, not specific to this receptor: Compared with the aged group, the long-lived group had more naive CD4+ T cells, fewer expanded clones and increased TCR diversity, suggesting age selection. Because the CMV infection status of the donors was unknown, age-related changes in expanded clonotypes may potentially have been confounded. Observed TCR beta diversity per million T cells fell roughly linearly with age, and a significant reduction was already apparent by age approximately 41. A strong correlation was found between observed TCR beta diversity and the percentage of naive T cells measured by flow cytometry. Estimates of total diversity based on one million sequenced T cells were regarded as lower bounds and as underestimates. Since profiling was done on bulk unsorted PBMCs, naive and antigen-experienced compartments could not be conclusively compared.

The source is a man of 80 years or more in good health. The chain links TRBV29-1 with TRBJ1-2, with the D gene not clear enough to name. Sequenced sample: blood. For the CDR3, the sequence is CSVEDLTETTGPYGYTF. The bases read TGCAGCGTTGAAGATTTGACGGAGACGACTGGCCCCTATGGCTACACCTTC.